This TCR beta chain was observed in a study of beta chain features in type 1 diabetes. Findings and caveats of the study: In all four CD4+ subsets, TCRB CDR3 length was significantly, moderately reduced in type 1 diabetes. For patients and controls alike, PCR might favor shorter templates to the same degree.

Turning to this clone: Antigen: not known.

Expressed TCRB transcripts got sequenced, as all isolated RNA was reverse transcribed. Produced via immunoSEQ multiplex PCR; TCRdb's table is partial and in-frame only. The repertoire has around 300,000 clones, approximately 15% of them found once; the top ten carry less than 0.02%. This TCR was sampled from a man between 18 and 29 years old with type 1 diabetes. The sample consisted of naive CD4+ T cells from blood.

The CDR3 DNA follows: TGTGCCAGTAGTCTCGGAGGTCCGGCTGAGCAGTTCTTC. This sequence encodes CASSLGGPAEQFF. J is TRBJ2-1 and V is TRBV19, with D possibly TRBD2 on 5 matching bases. CDR3 size: 13 residues. Deletions cut 5 bases from V and 9 bases from J, with 14 bases between. Germline-derived CDR1 and CDR2 are LNHDA and SQIVND (reference sequence).